This T cell receptor beta chain was sequenced in a study of cytomegalovirus exposure and HLA in healthy donors. Study at large: Unique TCRs from HLA-typed donors, roughly 89 million of them, were held in an early data release.

Vbeta (60) and Jbeta (13) primers were used in the PCR. Sequencing was performed with immunoSEQ multiplex PCR; in TCRdb, only in-frame clones are kept and a portion is missing. The sample contains over 100,000 clones, 77% of which appear only once. Comment on this clone: The target antigen is unknown.

V lost 6 bases and J 11 bases, leaving 19 bases between the germline ends. The CDR3 is made up of 13 amino acids. The germline V gene has CDR1 SGHTA and CDR2 FQGNSA. The study's findings and limits: A highly shared variant cluster was judged a likely technical artifact. Association of a missense DCLRE1C variant with TCR beta V- and J-gene trimming was reported in a later analysis. The study listed under 200 cytomegalovirus-associated TCR beta chains.

Sequencing input: PBMCs. The receptor was derived from a woman aged 40 to 50 in good health and CMV-seronegative. This chain links TRBV7-2 with TRBJ1-1, with TRBD1 as a possible D gene (6 bases). The CDR3 coding sequence is TGTGCCAGCAGGGACCCAGGGGTTTCAAAGGCTTTCTTT. Translation gives CASRDPGVSKAFF.